At least ten counts were recorded for the clone carrying this T cell receptor beta chain. What it binds is not known. These data come from a study of T cells in Graves' hyperthyroidism and ophthalmopathy. General study results and limits: In simple terms, a model built on 13 V-J features told ophthalmopathy apart from stable hyperthyroidism.

From RNA transcripts, TCR beta CDR3 regions were amplified. During a first-round RT-PCR of the TCR CDR3, the HTBI primer set was used. One entry per CDR3 protein, called by TCRdb with MiXCR from the multiplex PCR reads. This sample yields approximately 600,000 distinct CDR3 sequences, of which around 14% are seen a single time; less than 6% belongs to the top ten. V was cut by 7 bases and J by 1 base, with 12 bases left in between. The CDR3 is 14 residues long. Germline V CDR1 and CDR2: SGHRS, YFSETQ. This sequence originates from a woman in her thirties with Graves' hyperthyroidism that later progressed to Graves' ophthalmopathy. V gene TRBV5-1 combines with J gene TRBJ2-1; D unresolved. Sequenced sample: blood. The CDR3 DNA follows: TGCGCCAGCGTATCGGCGCCATCCTACAATGAGCAGTTCTTC. Translating it yields CASVSAPSYNEQFF.